Below are 24 T cell receptor beta chains sequenced from a single sample in a study of Ad26.COV2.S vaccination and SARS-CoV-2 variants. Documented treatment: around 19 received Ad26.COV2.S at low or high dose, single or two shots; about 5 received placebo; per-sample allocation not given. All samples were drawn on day 63, counting from the first vaccine or placebo injection. The protocol was immunoSEQ multiplex PCR, while the TCRdb copy is restricted to in-frame clones and leaves out a portion. The repertoire holds 350,000 to 500,000 clones, with 89% as singletons. The specimen comprised peripheral blood, sampled in a trial of Ad26.COV2.S vaccine versus placebo. Source of these receptors: a person aged 18-60 years who received the Ad26.COV2.S COVID-19 vaccine or a placebo.

The rearrangement links TRBV20-1 to TRBJ1-4; 10 nucleotides line up with TRBD1. This CDR3 is built from 16 residues. CDR1 DFQATT and CDR2 SNEGSKA come from the germline V gene (reference sequence). V lost 3 bases, J lost 7 bases, and 11 bases stayed unmatched. The CDR3 region has the DNA TGCAGTGCTAGTGTGGGGACAGGGGCCGTGGGTGAAAAACTGTTTTTT. It encodes CSASVGTGAVGEKLFF.

V and J are TRBV7-2 and TRBJ1-6; D might be TRBD1 (6 bases). The V and J ends lost 3 bases and 6 bases respectively, with 12 bases between them. CDR1 and CDR2 from the germline V gene are SGHTA and FQGNSA. This CDR3 region has 15 residues. This CDR3 is CASSFLTGTNSPLHF. The CDR3 nucleotides are TGTGCCAGCAGCTTCCTAACAGGGACTAATTCACCCCTCCACTTT.

The chain couples TRBV5-1 to TRBJ1-5; the D is unclear. Germline loops: CDR1 SGHRS, CDR2 YFSETQ. CDR3 length equals 13 residues. Trimming took off 4 bases at V and 9 bases at J, with 14 bases between the two ends. The CDR3 loop reads CASSRDISGPQHF. The CDR3 DNA reads as TGCGCCAGCAGCCGCGACATTTCAGGGCCCCAGCATTTT.

This clone has only a few counts. The J gene is TRBJ1-1, the V gene TRBV7-9; a weak D match, TRBD1 (5 bases). The V gene's germline CDR1 is SEHNR and CDR2 FQNEAQ (reference sequence). The CDR3 has 17 residues. The V and J ends lost 5 bases and 1 base respectively, with 20 bases between them. The CDR3 nucleotides read TGTGCCAGCAGCCCACGCCTCGGGGCGGGCGGGAACACTGAAGCTTTCTTT. Protein product: CASSPRLGAGGNTEAFF. The full variable domain, with the rest looked up from reference TRBV7-9 and TRBJ1-1, is DTGVSQNPRHKITKRGQNVTFRCDPISEHNRLYWYRQTLGQGPEFLTYFQNEAQLEKSRLLSDRFSAERPKGSFSTLEIQRTEQGDSAMYLCASSPRLGAGGNTEAFFGQGTRLTVV.

The CDR3 reads CASSQFGTDTQYF. The CDR3 region has the DNA TGTGCCAGCAGCCAATTCGGCACAGATACGCAGTATTTT. This chain links TRBV3-1 (or the pseudogene TRBV3-2) with TRBJ2-3; D ambiguous. The CDR3 runs 13 residues. Trimming stripped 2 bases from V and 1 base from J, with 4 bases between. Germline V lookup: CDR1 LGHDT, CDR2 YNNKEL (reference sequence).

The chain uses TRBV3-1 (or the pseudogene TRBV3-2) and TRBJ2-2; maybe TRBD2 (6 bases). Trimming shortened V by 1 base and J by 0 bases, and 9 bases separated the two germline ends. The CDR3 contains 16 residues. Looked up from germline, CDR1 is LGHDT and CDR2 is YNNKEL (reference sequence). The CDR3, as DNA: TGTGCCAGCAGCCAAGCCCTAGCGACGAACACCGGGGAGCTGTTTTTT. Amino acid sequence: CASSQALATNTGELFF.

The chain recombines TRBV15 with TRBJ1-3; D unresolved. This CDR3 is built from 17 residues. Per germline, CDR1 LNHNV and CDR2 YYDKDF (reference sequence). Deletions cut 0 bases from V and 0 bases from J, with 12 bases between. CDR3: CATSRDFSRTSGNTIYF. Here the CDR3 DNA reads TGTGCCACCAGCAGAGATTTTTCCCGGACCTCTGGAAACACCATATATTTT. Looking up the rest from reference TRBV15 and TRBJ1-3 gives the full variable domain: DAMVIQNPRYQVTQFGKPVTLSCSQTLNHNVMYWYQQKSSQAPKLLFHYYDKDFNNEADTPDNFQSRRPNTSFCFLDIRSPGLGDTAMYLCATSRDFSRTSGNTIYFGEGSWLTVV.

The chain couples TRBV7-9 to TRBJ2-5; unclear D gene. Trimming pared 5 bases from V and 0 bases from J, leaving 10 bases between. Germline values: CDR1 SEHNR, CDR2 FQNEAQ (reference sequence). The length of the CDR3 is 14 residues. The CDR3 protein is CASSPQRYQETQYF. The DNA of the CDR3 is TGTGCCAGCAGCCCTCAGAGGTACCAAGAGACCCAGTACTTC.

The chain combines TRBV5-1 with TRBJ1-3; TRBD1 matches at 7 bases. The CDR3 is 14 amino acids. CDR1 is SGHRS and CDR2 is YFSETQ in the germline V gene. V shed 4 bases and J 3 bases; nucleotides not matched to a gene: 4. CDR3 in amino acids: CASSIGTVGNTIYF. CDR3 sequence (DNA): TGCGCCAGCAGCATAGGGACAGTTGGAAACACCATATATTTT.

The rearrangement joins TRBV6-2 or TRBV6-3 to TRBJ2-1; 8 bases are a match to TRBD1. Germline trimming cut 0 bases from V and 5 bases from J; bases unmatched to any gene: 6. Per the germline V gene, CDR1 is MNHEY and CDR2 is SVGEGT. The CDR3 contains 16 residues. CDR3 sequence: CASSYSRGQANNEQFF. In DNA form, the CDR3 reads TGTGCCAGCAGTTACTCCCGGGGACAGGCGAACAATGAGCAGTTCTTC.

V and J are TRBV2 and TRBJ2-7; tentative D call: TRBD2 (6 bases). Germline lookup yields CDR1 SNHLY and CDR2 FYNNEI. Trimming left V 1 base short and J 4 bases short, with 17 bases between. This CDR3 region has 16 residues. The CDR3 protein is CASSEGPGTPTYEQYV. CDR3 nucleotide sequence: TGTGCCAGCAGTGAAGGACCCGGGACTCCCACATACGAGCAGTACGTC.

This chain links TRBV20-1 with TRBJ1-2, with unresolved D. Trimming removed 6 bases from V and 6 bases from J, with 11 bases in between. CDR1 and CDR2 (germline): DFQATT, SNEGSKA (reference sequence). The CDR3 runs 11 residues. CDR3 in DNA: TGCAGTGCCTGGCCTAGGAATGGCTACACCTTC. It codes for CSAWPRNGYTF.

The chain uses TRBV28 and TRBJ1-6; 8 nucleotides line up with TRBD1. The germline V gene has CDR1 MDHEN and CDR2 SYDVKM. V dropped 5 bases and J dropped 10; count of bases not matched to a gene: 10. The CDR3 runs 15 residues. CDR3 DNA: TGTGCCAGCAGTGGGGGATCGACAGGGGTATCACCCCTCCACTTT. Encoded protein: CASSGGSTGVSPLHF.

The gene calls are TRBV28 and TRBJ2-1; D ambiguous. The germline gives CDR1 MDHEN, CDR2 SYDVKM. This CDR3 spans 16 amino acids. V was trimmed by 2 bases and J by 4 bases, leaving 15 bases between them. The DNA for the CDR3 is TGTGCCAGCAGTTTAGTGGCCGAATACCGGTACAATGAGCAGTTCTTC. This sequence encodes CASSLVAEYRYNEQFF. The full variable domain, with the rest looked up from reference TRBV28 and TRBJ2-1, is DVKVTQSSRYLVKRTGEKVFLECVQDMDHENMFWYRQDPGLGLRLIYFSYDVKMKEKGDIPEGYSVSREKKERFSLILESASTNQTSMYLCASSLVAEYRYNEQFFGPGTRLTVL.

In its sample, this clone was seen once. The J gene is TRBJ2-4, the V gene TRBV11-3; possibly TRBD2 for D (6 bases). The CDR3 consists of 15 residues. Trimming stripped 5 bases from V and 9 bases from J, with 20 bases between. Germline CDR1 reads SGHNT; CDR2 reads YENEEA. CDR3 sequence: CASSPPGPRGSIQYF. The CDR3 bases are TGTGCCAGCAGCCCACCGGGCCCCCGGGGGAGCATTCAGTACTTC.

Here the CDR3 reads CASSYTQGSQHF. The CDR3 DNA is TGTGCCAGCAGTTACACACAGGGGTCCCAGCATTTT. The chain couples TRBV6-2 or TRBV6-3 to TRBJ1-5; TRBD1 matches 7 bases. CDR1 and CDR2 (germline): MNHEY, SVGEGT. Losses at the gene ends were 2 bases for V and 11 bases for J; bases not matched to a gene: 3. CDR3 length: 12 residues.

The rearrangement links TRBV9 to TRBJ1-3; no reliable D call. The CDR3 sequence is 15 residues long. Trimming left V 0 bases short and J 0 bases short, with 7 bases between. CDR1 and CDR2 from the germline V gene are SGDLS and YYNGEE. The CDR3 DNA follows: TGTGCCAGCAGCGTAGCTTTAGACTCTGGAAACACCATATATTTT. This translates into CASSVALDSGNTIYF.

The V call is TRBV4-1, the J call TRBJ2-1; D may be TRBD1 (7 bases). Germline V gene sequence: CDR1 MGHRA, CDR2 YSYEKL. The CDR3 spans 18 residues. The V and J ends lost 3 bases and 10 bases respectively, with 28 bases between them. The CDR3 protein is CASSHHPGRGAGSWEQFF. The CDR3 nucleotides read TGCGCCAGCAGCCACCACCCCGGCAGGGGGGCAGGGTCTTGGGAGCAGTTCTTC.

This clone was detected only a few times. This CDR3 is CASSRGGNSPLHF. For the CDR3, the DNA is TGCGCCAGCAGCCGCGGGGGAAATTCACCCCTCCACTTT. The chain links TRBV5-1 to TRBJ1-6, with D possibly matching TRBD1 (5 bases). Germline V CDR1 and CDR2: SGHRS, YFSETQ. The length of the CDR3 is 13 residues. V was shortened by 4 bases and J by 7 bases, with 9 bases between the two germline ends. The full variable domain, completed using reference TRBV5-1 and TRBJ1-6, is KAGVTQTPRYLIKTRGQQVTLSCSPISGHRSVSWYQQTPGQGLQFLFEYFSETQRNKGNFPGRFSGRQFSNSRSEMNVSTLELGDSALYLCASSRGGNSPLHFGNGTRLTVT.

J is TRBJ2-2 and V is TRBV9; D ambiguous. Per the germline V gene, CDR1 is SGDLS and CDR2 is YYNGEE. This CDR3 is built from 15 residues. Trimming took off 0 bases at V and 2 bases at J, with 8 bases between the two ends. In nucleotides, the CDR3 is TGTGCCAGCAGCGTAGCGCCAGGTAACACCGGGGAGCTGTTTTTT. As protein: CASSVAPGNTGELFF.

This clone was found once. A read error may produce the germline difference seen at one junction end. V and J are TRBV25-1 and TRBJ1-5; D is possibly TRBD1 (5 bases). In germline, CDR1 is MGHDK, CDR2 SYGVNS. The CDR3 is 12 amino acids. The CDR3 coding sequence is TGTGCCGGCAGGGAAAGAGGGCAGCCCCAGCATTTT. Protein product: CAGRERGQPQHF.

The chain employs TRBV14 and TRBJ1-6; 7 positions agree with TRBD1. Germline trimming cut 2 bases from V and 7 bases from J; bases unmatched to any gene: 5. The CDR3 totals 15 residues. Germline loops: CDR1 SGHDN, CDR2 FVKESK. CDR3 in amino acids: CASSQFGTENSPLHF. CDR3 nucleotide sequence: TGTGCCAGCAGCCAATTTGGGACAGAAAATTCACCCCTCCACTTT.

The chain links TRBV5-1 to TRBJ2-7; D uncertain. The ends were cut back, 2 bases at V and 2 bases at J, with 17 bases in the middle. CDR3 size: 16 residues. Germline V gene sequence: CDR1 SGHRS, CDR2 YFSETQ. CDR3 DNA: TGCGCCAGCAGCTTTTTGCAGTCCCGACCTCCCTACGAGCAGTACTTC. Its translation is CASSFLQSRPPYEQYF.

This clone was counted a few times. The chain has TRBV19 and TRBJ1-2; D unclear. Germline V gene data show CDR1 as LNHDA and CDR2 as SQIVND (reference sequence). The CDR3 totals 12 residues. The ends were cut back, 11 bases at V and 8 bases at J, with 18 bases in the middle. In DNA form, the CDR3 reads TGTGCCGGCCGGTCTGTTTTGAGCGGCTACACCTTC. Protein: CAGRSVLSGYTF.